The 5 T cell receptor beta chains below all came from one sample that was sequenced in a study of T-cell memory formation after mild COVID-19. TCRdb re-derived calls from the 5' RACE reads in MiXCR, one entry per CDR3 protein. Of just over 300,000 distinct CDR3 sequences in the sample, roughly a fifth were seen once. The sample taken for sequencing was PBMCs or a T cell subset sorted from them (not recorded which). These receptors all stem from a man younger than 35 who had mild COVID-19 (a few samples of this study predate the infection). Cell type and time point are not known.

The chain combines TRBV24-1 with TRBJ2-1; D gene ambiguous. The CDR3 sequence is 14 residues long. Trimming took 6 bases from V and 7 from J, leaving 15 bases between them. Germline loops: CDR1 KGHDR, CDR2 SFDVKD. The DNA of the CDR3 is TGTGCCACCAGTTCCAGGACGGTGGGGAATGAGCAGTTCTTC. The encoded protein is CATSSRTVGNEQFF.

The rearrangement uses TRBV7-8 and TRBJ2-7; 7 bases agree with TRBD1. Losses at the gene ends were 4 bases for V and 0 bases for J; bases not matched to a gene: 9. Per germline, CDR1 SGHVS and CDR2 FQNEAQ. The CDR3 sequence is 16 residues long. CDR3 in amino acids: CASSSPLDRNSYEQYF. The CDR3 DNA sequence: TGTGCCAGCAGCTCACCACTGGACAGGAACTCCTACGAGCAGTACTTC.

This clonotype appeared a few times. The chain combines TRBV6-5 with TRBJ1-2, with TRBD1 matching over 9 bases. CDR1 is MNHEY, CDR2 SVGAGI, per germline. The V gene end was trimmed by 4 bases and the J gene end by 8 bases; junction bases not matched to a gene: 11. The CDR3 length is 15 residues. The CDR3 is CASSSGTGSLWGYTF. CDR3 nucleotides: TGTGCCAGCAGTTCCGGGACAGGGAGCTTGTGGGGCTACACCTTC.

A few counts support this clonotype. The chain carries TRBV27 and TRBJ2-3, with no clear D. Trimming took off 5 bases at V and 4 bases at J, with 13 bases between the two ends. The germline V gene encodes CDR1 MNHEY and CDR2 SMNVEV (reference sequence). CDR3 size: 14 residues. The chain's CDR3 is CASSRNPQADTQYF. CDR3 nucleotide sequence: TGTGCCAGCAGTAGAAACCCTCAGGCAGATACGCAGTATTTT.

This clonotype turned up a few times. This chain uses TRBV10-3 with TRBJ1-6; TRBD1 agrees at 7 bases. CDR3 size: 17 residues. Trimming cost V 2 bases and J 8 bases; bases outside gene matches: 12. From germline, CDR1 is ENHRY and CDR2 SYGVKD. The CDR3 is CAISEIRDDREYSPLHF. The CDR3 DNA follows: TGTGCCATCAGTGAGATCAGAGACGACAGGGAGTATTCACCCCTCCACTTT.